Shown below are 19 T cell receptor beta chains from a single sample sequenced in a study of cytomegalovirus exposure and HLA in healthy donors. Clones were sequenced by immunoSEQ multiplex PCR, and TCRdb holds only the in-frame ones, with some missing. This sample carries about 130,000 clones, nearly 90% of them seen once, and the ten largest clones take roughly 1.2%. The sequenced sample was PBMCs. Receptors were obtained from a woman younger than 30 in good health and CMV-seronegative.

V is TRBV18 and J is TRBJ1-2, with 8 bases fitting TRBD1. V trimming: 0 bases; J trimming: 6 bases; junction bases outside the gene matches: 6. The CDR3 extends over 15 amino acids. Germline assignment: CDR1 KGHSH and CDR2 LQKENI. CDR3 in DNA: TGTGCCAGCTCACCACCCCGGACAGGGTATCATGGCTACACCTTC. This codes for CASSPPRTGYHGYTF.

This sequence joins TRBV7-9 and TRBJ2-3, with D maybe TRBD1 (5 bases). Germline loops: CDR1 SEHNR, CDR2 FQNEAQ (reference sequence). Trimming shortened V by 1 base and J by 6 bases, and 11 bases separated the two germline ends. This CDR3 comprises 14 residues. CDR3: CASSLVWGGDTQYF. As DNA, the CDR3 is TGTGCCAGCAGCTTAGTGTGGGGCGGCGATACGCAGTATTTT.

V gene TRBV6-5 combines with J gene TRBJ1-1; maybe TRBD1 (5 bases). The CDR3 spans 13 residues. The germline V and J ends were trimmed by 4 bases and 4 bases, with 10 bases remaining between them. CDR1 is MNHEY, CDR2 SVGAGI, per germline. The CDR3 DNA is TGTGCCAGCAGTTCCCAGGGCGCCACTGAAGCTTTCTTT. It encodes CASSSQGATEAFF.

This clone was found once. V is TRBV11-2 and J is TRBJ1-6, with D unresolved. The ends were cut back, 5 bases at V and 6 bases at J, with 8 bases in the middle. The CDR3 has 13 residues. Germline V gene data show CDR1 as SGHAT and CDR2 as FQNNGV. CDR3 in DNA: TGTGCCAGCAGCCCCCAGGCTAATTCACCCCTCCACTTT. It translates to CASSPQANSPLHF.

The J gene is TRBJ2-1, the V gene TRBV6-1; a weak D match, TRBD1 (5 bases). Trimming stripped 10 bases from V and 3 bases from J, with 16 bases between. CDR3 size: 14 residues. Germline CDR1 is MNHNS and CDR2 is SASEGT. CDR3 DNA: TGTGCCATAAAGAACAGGAATTACTACAATGAGCAGTTCTTC. Translation gives CAIKNRNYYNEQFF.

J is TRBJ2-3 and V is TRBV6-1; D remains unclear. Trimming took off 10 bases at V and 0 bases at J, with 17 bases between the two ends. CDR3 length equals 15 residues. Per the germline V gene, CDR1 is MNHNS and CDR2 is SASEGT. CDR3 sequence: CATKESLSSTDTQYF. The CDR3 nucleotides read TGTGCCACCAAAGAGTCCTTATCTAGCACAGATACGCAGTATTTT.

The CDR3: CASGLTGLSNEQFF. CDR3 DNA sequence: TGTGCCAGCGGACTCACGGGCCTCTCAAATGAGCAGTTCTTC. The V and J genes are TRBV4-2 and TRBJ2-1; D is possibly TRBD2 (5 bases). The CDR3 is 14 residues long. Trimming removed 8 bases at V and 7 bases at J, with 18 bases between. Germline-derived CDR1 and CDR2 are LGHNA and YNFKEQ.

The V gene is TRBV2, the J gene TRBJ2-5; 12 bases are shared with TRBD2. The germline gives CDR1 SNHLY, CDR2 FYNNEI. The CDR3 extends over 16 amino acids. With V trimmed by 7 bases and J by 5 bases, 11 bases remained unmatched. CDR3 region: CASTRVLAGGLETQYF. The CDR3 DNA is TGTGCCAGCACGAGGGTGCTAGCGGGGGGGCTTGAGACCCAGTACTTC.

This rearrangement joins TRBV19 to TRBJ1-2; D unclear. The CDR3 extends over 15 amino acids. V lost 4 bases and J 4 bases, leaving 16 bases between the germline ends. CDR1 is LNHDA and CDR2 is SQIVND in the germline V gene (reference sequence). CDR3 amino acids: CASSTYESFRYGYTF. CDR3 coding DNA: TGTGCCAGTAGTACGTACGAAAGCTTCCGCTATGGCTACACCTTC.

The rearrangement links TRBV29-1 to TRBJ2-1, with 8 bases identical to TRBD2. The J segment lost 12 bases and the V segment lost 4 bases, leaving 14 bases of the junction unmatched. CDR1 SQVTM and CDR2 ANQGSEA come from the germline V gene. The CDR3 extends over 14 amino acids. CDR3 protein: CSVGRGALGGAQFF. DNA of the CDR3: TGCAGCGTTGGGCGGGGGGCACTCGGAGGGGCGCAGTTCTTC.

The chain couples TRBV10-3 to TRBJ1-1; no firm D call. The germline V gene has CDR1 ENHRY and CDR2 SYGVKD. This CDR3 region has 14 residues. V was pared by 0 bases and J by 1 base, with 6 bases between. CDR3 bases: TGTGCCATCAGTGAGTCGGCAGGGAACACTGAAGCTTTCTTT. Its translation: CAISESAGNTEAFF.

This clone is a singleton in its sample. The chain links TRBV6-1 to TRBJ1-1; no clear D. Germline loops: CDR1 MNHNS, CDR2 SASEGT. Trimming cost V 4 bases and J 3 bases, with 9 bases left between them. The CDR3 has 13 residues. The CDR3 nucleotides are TGTGCCAGCAGTGTGGGCAGAGACACTGAAGCTTTCTTT. Its protein product is CASSVGRDTEAFF.

The V gene is TRBV7-9, the J gene TRBJ2-1, with D possibly TRBD1 on 5 matching bases. Germline assignment: CDR1 SEHNR and CDR2 FQNEAQ (reference sequence). V was shortened by 5 bases and J by 6 bases, with 20 bases between the two germline ends. The CDR3 consists of 16 residues. Here the CDR3 reads CASSPTILSGFNEQFF. The CDR3 nucleotides read TGTGCCAGCAGCCCTACTATCTTGTCAGGGTTCAATGAGCAGTTCTTC.

CDR3 bases: TGTGCCAGCAGCCCCCTCACCTCGGGGAACGAAAAACTGTTTTTT. Amino acid sequence: CASSPLTSGNEKLFF. The chain combines TRBV7-8 with TRBJ1-4; no clear D gene. The CDR3 is 15 residues long. The germline V and J ends were trimmed by 5 bases and 8 bases, with 18 bases remaining between them. Germline lookup yields CDR1 SGHVS and CDR2 FQNEAQ.

V and J are TRBV4-1 and TRBJ1-1; D gene unclear. The V gene's germline CDR1 is MGHRA and CDR2 YSYEKL. This CDR3 has 15 amino acids. Trimming took 3 bases from V and 7 from J, leaving 18 bases between them. The CDR3 bases are TGCGCCAGCAGCCATCCCGAGACGGGAAACCTTGAAGCTTTCTTT. This translates into CASSHPETGNLEAFF.

This rearrangement joins TRBV29-1 to TRBJ2-7; 7 bases match TRBD1. The CDR3 runs to 13 residues. Trimming cost V 4 bases and J 5 bases; bases outside gene matches: 8. CDR1 is SQVTM, CDR2 ANQGSEA, per germline. The CDR3 DNA reads TGCAGCGTTGTGCGGACAGGAGCCAACGAGCAGTACTTC. Translated, it gives CSVVRTGANEQYF.

This sequence joins TRBV27 and TRBJ2-4; the match to TRBD2 covers 9 bases. The CDR3 is 14 amino acids. Germline V gene sequence: CDR1 MNHEY, CDR2 SMNVEV (reference sequence). Trimming at V came to 4 bases and at J to 8 bases, leaving 6 bases not matched to a gene. For the CDR3, the DNA is TGTGCCAGCAGTTCGCGGGGGGGGCCGTACATTCAGTACTTC. Translated: CASSSRGGPYIQYF.

The chain recombines TRBV7-3 with TRBJ2-1; TRBD2 matches at 8 bases. V dropped 0 bases and J dropped 0; count of bases not matched to a gene: 4. The CDR3 is 17 amino acids. Germline V gene sequence: CDR1 SGHTA, CDR2 FQGTGA. The CDR3 spells CASSLTDRGGSYNEQFF. The CDR3 DNA is TGTGCCAGCAGCTTAACGGACCGGGGGGGCTCCTACAATGAGCAGTTCTTC.

In its sample, this clone was seen once. The chain combines TRBV29-1 with TRBJ1-3, with TRBD1 identical over 7 bases. Germline CDR1 is SQVTM and CDR2 is ANQGSEA. With 4 bases clipped from V and 2 bases from J, the junction kept 2 bases outside the gene matches. The CDR3 is 13 residues long. This CDR3 is CSVVQGAGNTIYF. For the CDR3, the DNA is TGCAGCGTTGTGCAGGGGGCTGGAAACACCATATATTTT.